This T cell receptor (beta chain) appears in the sequencing data of a study of T cells in Graves' hyperthyroidism and ophthalmopathy. As for the study in general: Upon initial diagnosis and before any treatment, peripheral blood was collected.

Using RNA transcripts as the source, TCR beta CDR3 regions were amplified. The HTBI primer set was used in a first-round RT-PCR of the TCR CDR3. TCRdb reprocessed the multiplex PCR reads with MiXCR, giving one entry per CDR3 protein. The data hold about 580,000 distinct CDR3 sequences, with roughly 13% observed a single time. Study-wide findings and caveats: Blood also showed most of the thyroid clonotypes that were expanded above 0.001.

In its sample, this clonotype was seen many times. Its antigen is still unknown. Germline assignment: CDR1 MNHEY and CDR2 SMNVEV (reference sequence). V was cut by 6 bases and J by 4 bases, with 15 bases left in between. The CDR3 runs to 14 residues. The study excluded patients with uncontrolled infection, other autoimmune disease, pregnancy or lactation. Isolation of PBMCs was performed on approximately 10 ml fresh peripheral blood. The gene calls are TRBV27 and TRBJ2-5; D tentatively fits TRBD1 or TRBD2 (5 bases each). This receptor was taken from a woman aged 30 to 39 with Graves' hyperthyroidism that later progressed to Graves' ophthalmopathy. Sequencing input: blood. The CDR3 region is CASSPAGGGETQYF. DNA of the CDR3: TGTGCCAGCAGCCCCGCGGGTGGGGGAGAGACCCAGTACTTC.